This T cell receptor (beta chain) was observed in a study of graft-versus-host responses after intestinal transplantation. Overall study context: Recipients were all induced with anti-thymocyte globulin, then given tacrolimus and steroids for approximately three years.

Notes on this clone: Its antigen is not known.

Profiling relied on immunoSEQ multiplex PCR, and the TCRdb table lists in-frame clones only, not all of them. Seen here are approximately 130,000 clones, around 90% observed once, and the top ten hold over 0.15%. Study results and limitations: There were GvH clones found in recipient marrow, and some of them appeared first in ileum or blood. Graft-donor T cell macrochimerism in patients accompanied high graft-versus-host to host-versus-graft clonal ratios in allografts.

Trimming removed 5 bases from V and 0 bases from J, with 16 bases in between. Germline CDR1 and CDR2: SEHNR and FQNEAQ (reference sequence). CDR3 length: 16 residues. V usage is TRBV7-9 and J usage is TRBJ1-1; unclear D gene. The sample here was unstimulated CD4+ T cells sorted from spleen or lymph node cells, taken before intestinal transplant. This TCR was recovered from a human donor who received an intestinal transplant. The DNA for the CDR3 is TGTGCCAGCAGCCCTAGAAGGACGGGCATGAACACTGAAGCTTTCTTT. Its translation is CASSPRRTGMNTEAFF.